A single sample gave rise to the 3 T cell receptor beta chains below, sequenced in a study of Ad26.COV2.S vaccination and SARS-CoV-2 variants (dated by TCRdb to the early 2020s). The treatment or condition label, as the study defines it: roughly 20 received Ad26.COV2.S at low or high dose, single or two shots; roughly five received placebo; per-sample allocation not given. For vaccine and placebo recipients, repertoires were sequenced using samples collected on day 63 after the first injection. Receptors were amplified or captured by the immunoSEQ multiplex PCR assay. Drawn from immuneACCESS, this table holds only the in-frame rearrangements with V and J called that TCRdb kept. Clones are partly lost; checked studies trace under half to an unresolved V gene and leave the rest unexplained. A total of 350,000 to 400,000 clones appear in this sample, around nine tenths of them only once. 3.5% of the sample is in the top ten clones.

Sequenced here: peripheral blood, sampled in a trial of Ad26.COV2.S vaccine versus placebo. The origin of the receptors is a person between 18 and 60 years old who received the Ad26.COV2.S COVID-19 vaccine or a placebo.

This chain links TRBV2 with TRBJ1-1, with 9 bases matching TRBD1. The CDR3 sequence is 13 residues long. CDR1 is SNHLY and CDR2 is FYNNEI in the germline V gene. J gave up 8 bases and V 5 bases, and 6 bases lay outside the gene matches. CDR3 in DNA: TGTGCCAGCAGTACGGGACAGGGAGGGGAAGCTTTCTTT. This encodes CASSTGQGGEAFF.

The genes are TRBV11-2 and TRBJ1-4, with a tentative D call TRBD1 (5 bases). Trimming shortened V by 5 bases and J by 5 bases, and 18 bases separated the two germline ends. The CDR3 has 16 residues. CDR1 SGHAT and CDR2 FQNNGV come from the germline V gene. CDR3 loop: CASSKLGGTTNEKLFF. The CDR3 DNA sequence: TGTGCCAGCAGCAAATTGGGGGGAACTACAAATGAAAAACTGTTTTTT.

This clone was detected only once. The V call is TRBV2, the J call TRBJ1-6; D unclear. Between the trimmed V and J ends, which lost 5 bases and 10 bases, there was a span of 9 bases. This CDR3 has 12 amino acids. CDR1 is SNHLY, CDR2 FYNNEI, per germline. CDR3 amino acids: CASSISGSPLHF. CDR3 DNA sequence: TGTGCCAGCAGTATATCTGGGTCACCCCTCCACTTT.